Below, 25 T cell receptor beta chains from the same sample are listed, as sequenced in a study of neurological immune-mediated disorders. TCRdb itself ran the 5' RACE reads through MiXCR, one entry per CDR3 protein. The sample lists about 50,000 distinct CDR3 sequences; around 17% were seen once. The sample taken for sequencing was PBMCs. All receptors come from a man aged 55 to 70 in good health.

V is TRBV14 and J is TRBJ1-1; perhaps TRBD1 as D (6 bases). The CDR3 extends over 14 amino acids. Trimming took off 7 bases at V and 1 base at J, with 13 bases between the two ends. Germline V CDR1 and CDR2: SGHDN, FVKESK. CDR3 DNA: TGTGCCAGCAACCCCGGGACACCGAACACTGAAGCTTTCTTT. Translated, it gives CASNPGTPNTEAFF.

This clonotype appeared many times. This rearrangement joins TRBV7-2 to TRBJ2-1; 8 bases align to TRBD2. CDR3 length: 15 residues. J lost 4 bases, V lost 5 bases, and 7 bases had no gene match. Germline values: CDR1 SGHTA, CDR2 FQGNSA. The CDR3, as DNA: TGTGCCAGCAGCGCTCTAGCGGGCTCTTACAATGAGCAGTTCTTC. It is translated as CASSALAGSYNEQFF.

This clonotype was picked up many times. DNA of the CDR3: TGTGCCAGCAGCGCGGGACAGGGGATGACCGGCGAGCAGTACTTC. This translates into CASSAGQGMTGEQYF. The V gene is TRBV9, the J gene TRBJ2-7; 10 bases agree with TRBD1. This CDR3 is 15 amino acids long. CDR1 and CDR2 (germline): SGDLS, YYNGEE. V gave up 3 bases and J gave up 6 bases; unmatched junction bases: 9.

A word on this clonotype: At one end, the junction sequence differs from germline, possibly due to a read error. The V call is TRBV5-5, the J call TRBJ2-6, with D perhaps TRBD1 (6 bases). The CDR3 loop spans 15 amino acids. CDR1 and CDR2 (germline): SGHKS, YYEKEE (reference sequence). The CDR3 loop is CVSSLAGRGANVLTF. As DNA, the CDR3 is TGTGTCAGCAGCTTGGCCGGCAGGGGCGCCAATGTCCTGACTTTC.

This clonotype was found once. This chain uses TRBV7-2 with TRBJ1-2, with D tentatively TRBD1 (5 bases). The CDR3 spans 14 residues. Per germline, CDR1 SGHTA and CDR2 FQGNSA. V lost 5 bases, J lost 5 bases, and 15 bases lay in between. The CDR3, as DNA: TGTGCCAGCAGCCCCATAAACAGACAGTATGGCTACACCTTC. Residues: CASSPINRQYGYTF.

This clonotype has at least ten counts. This chain connects TRBV6-5 to TRBJ2-5; TRBD1 agrees at 8 bases. CDR1 is MNHEY, CDR2 SVGAGI, per germline. J lost 2 bases, V lost 5 bases, and 4 bases had no gene match. The CDR3 loop spans 14 amino acids. As DNA, the CDR3 is TGTGCCAGCAGTAAGAACAGGGGGCAAGAGACCCAGTACTTC. As protein: CASSKNRGQETQYF.

V gene TRBV28 combines with J gene TRBJ2-6; either TRBD1 or TRBD2 may fit D (7 bases each). V lost 4 bases and J 0 bases, leaving 16 bases between the germline ends. The CDR3 runs 18 residues. Looked up from germline, CDR1 is MDHEN and CDR2 is SYDVKM. The CDR3 loop is CASSSPAGGDSGANVLTF. In nucleotides, the CDR3 is TGTGCCAGCAGTTCCCCCGCAGGGGGGGACTCTGGGGCCAACGTCCTGACTTTC. Full variable domain (remainder filled in from reference TRBV28 and TRBJ2-6): DVKVTQSSRYLVKRTGEKVFLECVQDMDHENMFWYRQDPGLGLRLIYFSYDVKMKEKGDIPEGYSVSREKKERFSLILESASTNQTSMYLCASSSPAGGDSGANVLTFGAGSRLTVL.

The gene calls are TRBV5-5 and TRBJ1-1; the D is unclear. The CDR3 runs 12 residues. Trimming took off 2 bases at V and 7 bases at J, with 9 bases between the two ends. The germline V gene encodes CDR1 SGHKS and CDR2 YYEKEE (reference sequence). The CDR3 DNA reads as TGTGCCAGCAGCTTCACGGAGTATGAAGCTTTCTTT. Its translation: CASSFTEYEAFF.

The chain joins TRBV15 to TRBJ1-5; a weak D match, TRBD1 (6 bases). Trimming left V 9 bases short and J 5 bases short, with 23 bases between. Per germline, CDR1 LNHNV and CDR2 YYDKDF (reference sequence). The CDR3 extends over 16 amino acids. CDR3 region: CATARQDGKPHQPQHF. The CDR3 nucleotides are TGTGCCACTGCCCGACAGGATGGCAAGCCGCATCAGCCCCAGCATTTT.

This clonotype was picked up many times. J is TRBJ1-2 and V is TRBV6-2 or TRBV6-3; D is ambiguous. The CDR3 runs 14 residues. V was cut by 2 bases and J by 3 bases, with 10 bases left in between. Germline V gene data show CDR1 as MNHEY and CDR2 as SVGEGT. The CDR3 protein is CASSYGRSDYGYTF. The CDR3 bases are TGTGCCAGCAGTTACGGCAGGAGTGACTATGGCTACACCTTC.

At least ten counts were recorded for this clonotype. The rearrangement joins TRBV6-5 to TRBJ1-5, with 8 bases aligning to TRBD1. Germline V gene data show CDR1 as MNHEY and CDR2 as SVGAGI. Germline trimming cut 0 bases from V and 4 bases from J; bases unmatched to any gene: 5. The CDR3 runs to 16 residues. For the CDR3, the DNA is TGTGCCAGCAGTTACTCCGGACAGGGCCAAAATCAGCCCCAGCATTTT. This sequence encodes CASSYSGQGQNQPQHF.

This clonotype was recorded at least ten times. The V and J genes are TRBV20-1 and TRBJ2-3; 10 bases match TRBD2. The germline V gene has CDR1 DFQATT and CDR2 SNEGSKA (reference sequence). The ends lost 1 base at V and 1 base at J; junction bases unmatched: 11. The CDR3 is 18 residues long. The CDR3 DNA is TGCAGTGCTAGAGCCCCTAGCGGGAGTAGGAACGGCACAGATACGCAGTATTTT. Protein sequence: CSARAPSGSRNGTDTQYF.

This clonotype came up many times. The rearrangement links TRBV29-1 to TRBJ2-7; TRBD2 matches at 14 bases. The trim removed 3 bases at V and 2 bases at J, leaving 15 bases unmatched. CDR1 is SQVTM, CDR2 ANQGSEA, per germline. This CDR3 region has 19 residues. CDR3 sequence: CSVENPRPGLAGVAYEQYF. The DNA of the CDR3 is TGCAGCGTTGAGAACCCCCGGCCGGGACTAGCGGGAGTCGCCTACGAGCAGTACTTC.

This clonotype was counted many times. The J gene is TRBJ2-2, the V gene TRBV7-9; D is undetermined. The CDR3 has 11 amino acids. CDR1 is SEHNR and CDR2 is FQNEAQ in the germline V gene (reference sequence). V lost 2 bases to trimming and J lost 7 bases, with 2 bases between them. CDR3 DNA: TGTGCCAGCAGCTTAAGCGGGGAGCTGTTTTTT. Protein: CASSLSGELFF.

This clonotype came up many times. The V call is TRBV7-3, the J call TRBJ1-2; 9 bases match TRBD1. The V and J ends lost 6 bases and 6 bases, in that order; junction bases with no gene match: 11. Germline CDR1 SGHTA, CDR2 FQGTGA. The CDR3 spans 15 residues. This CDR3 is CASRPTGGQGNGYTF. The CDR3 DNA reads as TGTGCCAGCAGACCAACCGGGGGACAGGGCAATGGCTACACCTTC.

Ten or more counts support this clonotype. The rearrangement joins TRBV20-1 to TRBJ1-4; D not resolved. The CDR3 length is 12 residues. V was clipped by 1 base and J by 8 bases, with 8 bases between them. Germline V lookup: CDR1 DFQATT, CDR2 SNEGSKA (reference sequence). CDR3 DNA sequence: TGCAGTGCTAGAGGTGGTGGCGAAAAACTGTTTTTT. Its protein is CSARGGGEKLFF.

This clonotype was seen at least ten times. V gene TRBV9 combines with J gene TRBJ2-5, with D possibly TRBD2 on 6 matching bases. CDR3 length: 15 amino acids. Germline V gives CDR1 SGDLS, CDR2 YYNGEE. Between the trimmed V and J ends, which lost 0 bases and 1 base, there was a span of 10 bases. CDR3 sequence reads: CASSVGGLFQETQYF. DNA for the CDR3: TGTGCCAGCAGCGTAGGGGGACTCTTCCAAGAGACCCAGTACTTC.

This clonotype has at least ten counts. The chain couples TRBV7-2 to TRBJ1-1; 11 bases match TRBD1. With 6 bases clipped from V and 4 bases from J, the junction kept 4 bases outside the gene matches. The CDR3 loop spans 14 amino acids. CDR1 is SGHTA, CDR2 FQGNSA, per germline. The CDR3 DNA reads TGTGCCAGCAGACCGGGACAGGGGGGCACTGAAGCTTTCTTT. This codes for CASRPGQGGTEAFF.

This clonotype was counted many times. The chain is built from TRBV5-1 and TRBJ2-3; 7 bases map to TRBD1. This CDR3 has 15 residues. Germline values: CDR1 SGHRS, CDR2 YFSETQ. The trim removed 8 bases at V and 0 bases at J, leaving 9 bases unmatched. CDR3: CASTSTGYSTDTQYF. The CDR3, as DNA: TGCGCCAGTACATCGACAGGGTATAGCACAGATACGCAGTATTTT.

This clonotype was detected only a few times. The chain recombines TRBV20-1 with TRBJ2-7; D ambiguous. V was clipped by 3 bases and J by 2 bases, with 11 bases between them. Looked up from germline, CDR1 is DFQATT and CDR2 is SNEGSKA (reference sequence). The CDR3 is 13 residues long. In nucleotides, the CDR3 is TGCAGTGCTAGCCCCGGCAGAGCCTACGAGCAGTACTTC. It is translated as CSASPGRAYEQYF.

This clonotype was seen more than once but under ten times. J is TRBJ2-5 and V is TRBV19; 8 bases align to TRBD1. Germline lookup yields CDR1 LNHDA and CDR2 SQIVND (reference sequence). This CDR3 region has 16 residues. V shed 7 bases, J shed 5 bases, and the junction held 15 bases outside the gene matches. CDR3 DNA: TGTGCCAGTAAAGGGGATCGGACAGGGCAAGGGGAGACCCAGTACTTC. This encodes CASKGDRTGQGETQYF.

This clonotype was detected ten times or more. The chain carries TRBV7-2 and TRBJ2-1; D uncertain. V lost 5 bases and J lost 2, with 10 bases in between. Looked up from germline, CDR1 is SGHTA and CDR2 is FQGNSA. The CDR3 has 14 amino acids. CDR3: CASSPAGPYNEQFF. The CDR3 DNA reads as TGTGCCAGCAGCCCGGCCGGCCCCTACAATGAGCAGTTCTTC.

Ten or more counts support this clonotype. The chain has TRBV5-1 and TRBJ2-7, with D perhaps matching TRBD2 (6 bases). Trimming took 4 bases from V and 5 from J, leaving 19 bases between them. The length of the CDR3 is 15 residues. The V gene's germline CDR1 is SGHRS and CDR2 YFSETQ. Here the CDR3 DNA reads TGCGCCAGCAGCCCAGGCGGGACGGCCGACAACGAGCAGTACTTC. Translated, it gives CASSPGGTADNEQYF.

This clonotype was detected ten times or more. V is TRBV9 and J is TRBJ2-7; TRBD2 matches at 13 bases. After removal of 0 bases from V and 7 bases from J, the junction contained 13 bases not matched to a gene. The germline gives CDR1 SGDLS, CDR2 YYNGEE. The CDR3 has 18 amino acids. The CDR3: CASSVATPGTSGKEEQYF. CDR3 coding DNA: TGTGCCAGCAGCGTAGCCACCCCGGGGACTAGCGGGAAAGAGGAGCAGTACTTC. The complete variable domain, with remaining parts taken from reference TRBV9 and TRBJ2-7, reads DSGVTQTPKHLITATGQRVTLRCSPRSGDLSVYWYQQSLDQGLQFLIQYYNGEERAKGNILERFSAQQFPDLHSELNLSSLELGDSALYFCASSVATPGTSGKEEQYFGPGTRLTVT.

There are many counts of this clonotype. The chain recombines TRBV6-2 or TRBV6-3 with TRBJ2-2; 7 nucleotides line up with TRBD2. The CDR3 spans 15 residues. With 0 bases clipped from V and 5 bases from J, the junction kept 3 bases outside the gene matches. Germline values: CDR1 MNHEY, CDR2 SVGEGT. DNA of the CDR3: TGTGCCAGCAGTTACTCCGGGGGGAGTACCGGGGAGCTGTTTTTT. Its translation: CASSYSGGSTGELFF.